Shown below are 16 T cell receptor beta chains from a single sample sequenced in a study of vaccination and CD4 T cells after COVID-19 (dated by TCRdb to between 2022 and 2023). The meaning of the sample's time point label: late sampling 161 to 241 days after vaccination in a few convalescent patients. Library generation was performed with PCR. Reads for this sample came from an Illumina iSeq 100. TCRdb reprocessing: public reads trimmed at Q25 with fastp, clones called with MiXCR, in-frame beta chains kept. Each entry merges the rows of one CDR3 protein and shows their most common DNA and genes. Across this sample there are under 30,000 distinct CDR3 sequences, with around 49% seen only once. The top ten constitute about 5.6% of the sample. Source: CD4+ T cells from blood, taken about 7 months after SARS-CoV-2 vaccination. All receptors come from a human donor who had recovered from COVID-19.

This clonotype turned up a few times. The gene calls are TRBV25-1 and TRBJ2-1; D may be TRBD2 (6 bases). Between the trimmed V and J ends, which lost 2 bases and 5 bases, there was a span of 16 bases. Germline V CDR1 and CDR2: MGHDK, SYGVNS. The CDR3 sequence is 16 residues long. CDR3 sequence: CASSERGAWEDNEQFF. The CDR3 DNA sequence: TGTGCCAGCAGTGAACGCGGCGCCTGGGAGGACAATGAGCAGTTCTTC.

The chain has TRBV7-6 and TRBJ2-7; possible D gene TRBD2, 5 bases. CDR1 is SGHVS and CDR2 is FNYEAQ in the germline V gene. The length of the CDR3 is 12 residues. V was trimmed by 5 bases and J by 6 bases, leaving 11 bases between them. CDR3 nucleotide sequence: TGTGCCAGCAGCCCCCGGGAAGGCGAGCAGTACTTC. Translation: CASSPREGEQYF.

J is TRBJ1-4 and V is TRBV7-9, with 8 positions matching TRBD1. Per the germline V gene, CDR1 is SEHNR and CDR2 is FQNEAQ (reference sequence). J lost 8 bases, V lost 6 bases, and 8 bases had no gene match. The length of the CDR3 is 14 residues. The CDR3 loop reads CASRLDRAGEKLFF. The CDR3 DNA reads TGTGCCAGCAGACTGGACAGGGCCGGGGAAAAACTGTTTTTT.

The rearrangement uses TRBV6-1 and TRBJ1-6; 7 bases align to TRBD1. CDR3 length: 18 residues. V lost 6 bases to trimming and J lost 6 bases; unmatched junction nucleotides: 17. Germline CDR1 reads MNHNS; CDR2 reads SASEGT. CDR3 residues: CASSGVGDRTGGNSPLHF. In nucleotides, the CDR3 is TGTGCCAGCAGCGGGGTAGGAGACAGGACAGGTGGTAATTCACCCCTCCACTTT.

The gene calls are TRBV27 and TRBJ1-5; D is unclear. The CDR3 has 14 residues. Trimming shortened V by 8 bases and J by 3 bases, and 14 bases separated the two germline ends. The V gene's germline CDR1 is MNHEY and CDR2 SMNVEV (reference sequence). CDR3: CASAVLGNNQPQHF. The DNA for the CDR3 is TGTGCCAGCGCTGTTTTAGGGAACAATCAGCCCCAGCATTTT.

This chain joins TRBV7-6 and TRBJ1-2; possible D gene TRBD1, 6 bases. The CDR3 is 13 amino acids. Germline loops: CDR1 SGHVS, CDR2 FNYEAQ. Between the trimmed V and J ends, which lost 5 bases and 7 bases, there was a span of 14 bases. The CDR3 loop reads CASSRVEGVGYTF. In DNA form, the CDR3 reads TGTGCCAGCAGCCGCGTCGAGGGGGTTGGCTACACCTTC.

The rearrangement links TRBV6-2 or TRBV6-3 to TRBJ2-1; D is ambiguous. Trimming left V 6 bases short and J 4 bases short, with 13 bases between. The CDR3 is 14 amino acids. Germline V lookup: CDR1 MNHEY, CDR2 SVGEGT. The CDR3 region is CASRTPDQYNEQFF. Written as DNA, the CDR3 is TGTGCCAGCAGAACTCCGGACCAATACAATGAGCAGTTCTTC.

J is TRBJ2-5 and V is TRBV20-1, with 12 positions matching TRBD2. CDR3 length equals 16 residues. Germline-derived CDR1 and CDR2 are DFQATT and SNEGSKA (reference sequence). The V segment lost 3 bases and the J segment 5 bases; nucleotides outside the gene matches: 10. CDR3 nucleotide sequence: TGCAGTGCTAGTGAACTAGCGGGAGGTATGAGGGAGACCCAGTACTTC. Translated: CSASELAGGMRETQYF.

The CDR3 bases are TGCGCCAGCAGGGGGGACGGTAGCAATCAGCCCCAGCATTTT. Its translation is CASRGDGSNQPQHF. The chain combines TRBV5-1 with TRBJ1-5; D may be TRBD1 (5 bases). With 5 bases removed from V and 0 bases from J, the gap between germline ends came to 9 bases. Per germline, CDR1 SGHRS and CDR2 YFSETQ. CDR3 size: 14 residues. The full variable domain, in which reference TRBV5-1 and TRBJ1-5 provide the parts outside the CDR3, is KAGVTQTPRYLIKTRGQQVTLSCSPISGHRSVSWYQQTPGQGLQFLFEYFSETQRNKGNFPGRFSGRQFSNSRSEMNVSTLELGDSALYLCASRGDGSNQPQHFGDGTRLSIL.

The chain recombines TRBV20-1 with TRBJ2-2; D may be TRBD2 (6 bases). Germline values: CDR1 DFQATT, CDR2 SNEGSKA (reference sequence). This CDR3 contains 14 residues. V shed 6 bases and J shed 0 bases, with 11 bases lying between them. The CDR3 region is CSANTGANTGELFF. The CDR3 DNA reads TGCAGTGCCAACACGGGGGCGAACACCGGGGAGCTGTTTTTT.

This chain connects TRBV18 to TRBJ1-2, with TRBD1 identical over 9 bases. V shed 3 bases, J shed 8 bases, and the junction held 10 bases outside the gene matches. There are 15 residues in the CDR3. Germline V lookup: CDR1 KGHSH, CDR2 LQKENI. CDR3 protein: CASSPTGTGKGGYTF. Written as DNA, the CDR3 is TGTGCCAGCTCACCGACCGGGACAGGGAAAGGAGGCTACACCTTC.

The chain recombines TRBV28 with TRBJ1-2, with 8 nucleotides matching TRBD1. The junction had 13 bases not matched to a gene; V was cut back by 3 bases and J by 4 bases. This CDR3 spans 17 amino acids. The germline V gene has CDR1 MDHEN and CDR2 SYDVKM. The DNA for the CDR3 is TGTGCCAGCAGTTTGAGTACAGGGGGAGGGCGGCTCTATGGCTACACCTTC. Encoded protein: CASSLSTGGGRLYGYTF.

The chain uses TRBV7-9 and TRBJ2-5; no definite D call. The CDR3 is made up of 15 amino acids. The V end lost 4 bases, the J end lost 3 bases, and 15 bases lay between the germline ends. Per the germline V gene, CDR1 is SEHNR and CDR2 is FQNEAQ (reference sequence). The CDR3 nucleotides are TGTGCCAGCAGCTCGCCGGCCCTCGGTAAAGAGACCCAGTACTTC. It codes for CASSSPALGKETQYF.

This clonotype showed up just a few times. This chain connects TRBV7-6 to TRBJ2-7; D gene unclear. Germline values: CDR1 SGHVS, CDR2 FNYEAQ. V lost 2 bases, J lost 7 bases, and 9 bases lay in between. The CDR3 loop spans 12 amino acids. CDR3 sequence: CASSLWGREQYF. The CDR3, as DNA: TGTGCCAGCAGCTTATGGGGAAGGGAGCAGTACTTC.

J is TRBJ1-2 and V is TRBV3-1; D remains ambiguous. With 4 bases removed from V and 10 bases from J, the gap between germline ends came to 13 bases. CDR1 and CDR2 from the germline V gene are LGHDT and YNNKEL (reference sequence). CDR3 length equals 12 residues. CDR3 in amino acids: CASSPSGATYTF. The CDR3 coding sequence is TGTGCCAGCAGCCCTTCAGGCGCCACCTACACCTTC.

By share, this clonotype counts as medium-sized (0.01 to 0.1%). This chain joins TRBV20-1 and TRBJ1-5; D gene uncertain. The V and J ends lost 1 base and 6 bases respectively, with 10 bases between them. CDR1 is DFQATT, CDR2 SNEGSKA, per germline (reference sequence). The CDR3 runs to 13 residues. CDR3 nucleotides: TGCAGTGCTAGAGGGTCAGAGGCTCAGCCCCAGCATTTT. Protein sequence: CSARGSEAQPQHF.